The 22 T cell receptor beta chains in this list originate from one sample, sequenced in a study of blood T cell repertoires in COVID-19. Profiling relied on immunoSEQ multiplex PCR, and the TCRdb table lists in-frame clones only, not all of them. The repertoire consists of under 300,000 clones, with around four fifths occurring once and the leading ten covering less than 6%. The sample comprised peripheral blood. These receptor sequences come from a man aged 55 to 69 who had recovered from COVID-19.

This clone came up a few times. In DNA, the CDR3 is TGTGCCAGCAGTAGACTAGCCGGATTTTGGGAGACCCAGTACTTC. This gives the protein CASSRLAGFWETQYF. The chain carries TRBV5-6 and TRBJ2-5, with 7 bases fitting TRBD2. The CDR3 covers 15 residues. After removal of 5 bases from V and 5 bases from J, the junction contained 12 bases not matched to a gene. CDR1 is SGHDT, CDR2 YYEEEE, per germline.

The chain employs TRBV5-1 and TRBJ2-1, with 11 nucleotides matching TRBD2. Germline V CDR1 and CDR2: SGHRS, YFSETQ. The CDR3 runs to 14 residues. The trim removed 4 bases at V and 3 bases at J, leaving 0 bases unmatched. CDR3 sequence: CASSGLAGYNEQFF. The CDR3 bases are TGCGCCAGCAGCGGACTAGCGGGCTACAATGAGCAGTTCTTC.

The chain joins TRBV3-1 (or the pseudogene TRBV3-2) to TRBJ1-1, with D uncertain. This CDR3 spans 14 amino acids. In germline, CDR1 is LGHDT, CDR2 YNNKEL (reference sequence). The V and J ends lost 1 base and 5 bases respectively, with 11 bases between them. CDR3 amino acids: CASSQVRTGTEAFF. The CDR3 DNA follows: TGTGCCAGCAGCCAAGTTCGAACGGGGACTGAAGCTTTCTTT.

The chain joins TRBV2 to TRBJ2-7; 8 nucleotides line up with TRBD2. The germline CDR1 and CDR2 sequences are SNHLY and FYNNEI. The CDR3 extends over 15 amino acids. J was trimmed by 2 bases and V by 0 bases; bases with no gene match: 3. The CDR3 nucleotides read TGTGCCAGCAGTGAAGCCAGCGGGAGAACCTACGAGCAGTACTTC. It codes for CASSEASGRTYEQYF.

This chain joins TRBV4-1 and TRBJ2-7; 13 bases map to TRBD2. J was trimmed by 2 bases and V by 3 bases; bases with no gene match: 1. The CDR3 has 15 amino acids. The V gene's germline CDR1 is MGHRA and CDR2 YSYEKL. CDR3 sequence (DNA): TGCGCCAGCAGCCAGGGACTAGCGGGAACCTACGAGCAGTACTTC. This codes for CASSQGLAGTYEQYF.

The CDR3 is CASSYGAGNYEQYF. In nucleotides, the CDR3 is TGCGCCAGCAGCTATGGCGCAGGGAACTACGAGCAGTACTTC. J is TRBJ2-7 and V is TRBV5-1; tentatively, D is TRBD1 (5 bases). CDR3 length: 14 residues. The germline V gene has CDR1 SGHRS and CDR2 YFSETQ. The V end was cut by 3 bases, the J end by 3 bases, with 13 bases between.

The chain links TRBV29-1 to TRBJ1-2; 7 bases are a match to TRBD1. Germline assignment: CDR1 SQVTM and CDR2 ANQGSEA. This CDR3 has 14 amino acids. The J segment lost 5 bases and the V segment lost 0 bases, leaving 6 bases of the junction unmatched. This CDR3 reads CSVEDPAGGYGYTF. The CDR3, as DNA: TGCAGCGTTGAAGATCCGGCAGGGGGGTATGGCTACACCTTC.

The gene calls are TRBV12-3 or TRBV12-4 and TRBJ2-7; possible D gene TRBD1, 6 bases. The CDR3 is 13 amino acids. V lost 5 bases and J lost 9, with 17 bases in between. CDR3 loop: CASSEQGLQAQYF. CDR3 nucleotide sequence: TGTGCCAGCAGTGAACAGGGCTTGCAGGCGCAGTACTTC.

This chain uses TRBV9 with TRBJ2-5, with D possibly being TRBD2 (7 bases). CDR1 is SGDLS, CDR2 YYNGEE, per germline. CDR3 length equals 13 residues. The germline V and J ends were trimmed by 8 bases and 5 bases, with 16 bases remaining between them. CDR3: CARKLGGGETQYF. The CDR3 DNA follows: TGTGCCAGGAAGTTGGGAGGGGGTGAGACCCAGTACTTC.

The chain employs TRBV10-2 and TRBJ2-3, with a possible D match to TRBD2 (6 bases). V gave up 8 bases and J gave up 6 bases, with 15 bases separating them. The length of the CDR3 is 13 residues. CDR1 and CDR2 from the germline V gene are WSHSY and SAAADI. CDR3 sequence: CASGELASDTQYF. The CDR3 DNA reads as TGCGCCAGCGGGGAACTAGCTTCTGATACGCAGTATTTT.

The J gene is TRBJ2-3, the V gene TRBV3-1 (or the pseudogene TRBV3-2); D may be TRBD1 (5 bases). V was cut by 8 bases and J by 4 bases, with 10 bases left in between. This CDR3 has 12 amino acids. CDR1 and CDR2 (germline): LGHDT, YNNKEL (reference sequence). The CDR3 DNA is TGTGCCAGCTCTTCAGGGCCAGATACGCAGTATTTT. Residues: CASSSGPDTQYF.

The chain links TRBV5-5 to TRBJ2-4, with D maybe TRBD2 (6 bases). The CDR3 spans 13 residues. V was clipped by 5 bases and J by 7 bases, with 13 bases between them. Looked up from germline, CDR1 is SGHKS and CDR2 is YYEKEE (reference sequence). This CDR3 is CASRETGGNIQYF. As DNA, the CDR3 is TGTGCCAGCAGGGAAACTGGGGGGAACATTCAGTACTTC.

The chain has TRBV30 and TRBJ1-4, with TRBD1 matching 8 bases. Germline-derived CDR1 and CDR2 are GTSNPN and SVGIG (reference sequence). Trimming removed 7 bases from V and 8 bases from J; junction bases left unmatched: 9. The CDR3 contains 13 residues. DNA of the CDR3: TGTGCCTCCCTAGGACAGGGTAACGAAAAACTGTTTTTT. This sequence encodes CASLGQGNEKLFF.

In this sample, this clone turned up a few times. This rearrangement joins TRBV7-8 to TRBJ1-1; perhaps TRBD1 as D (5 bases). CDR1 is SGHVS, CDR2 FQNEAQ, per germline. Trimming shortened V by 5 bases and J by 7 bases, and 26 bases separated the two germline ends. This CDR3 has 17 residues. Here the CDR3 DNA reads TGTGCCAGCAGCCCCCGGGGGGGGAGCCGAAACTCCATTGAAGCTTTCTTT. Amino acid sequence: CASSPRGGSRNSIEAFF.

The rearrangement uses TRBV5-6 and TRBJ2-1, with 7 positions matching TRBD2. This CDR3 contains 14 residues. Germline V gives CDR1 SGHDT, CDR2 YYEEEE. V was pared by 0 bases and J by 6 bases, with 3 bases of the junction left unmatched. The CDR3 region is CASSLASGTNEQFF. CDR3 DNA sequence: TGTGCCAGCAGCTTGGCTAGCGGAACCAATGAGCAGTTCTTC.

V and J are TRBV6-6 and TRBJ1-6; tentative D call: TRBD1 (5 bases). V was pared by 8 bases and J by 7 bases, with 15 bases between. Germline values: CDR1 MNHNY, CDR2 SVGAGI (reference sequence). The CDR3 totals 14 residues. The CDR3 loop reads CASGGISRNSPLHF. The CDR3 region has the DNA TGTGCCAGCGGGGGGATATCAAGAAATTCACCCCTCCACTTT.

This chain joins TRBV6-1 and TRBJ1-1, with 7 bases aligning to TRBD1. The germline V gene has CDR1 MNHNS and CDR2 SASEGT. The V gene end was trimmed by 0 bases and the J gene end by 3 bases; junction bases not matched to a gene: 7. This CDR3 spans 16 amino acids. CDR3 sequence reads: CASSEARWTGDTEAFF. The CDR3 nucleotides are TGTGCCAGCAGTGAAGCACGATGGACAGGAGACACTGAAGCTTTCTTT.

This chain links TRBV5-1 with TRBJ1-2, with a tentative D call TRBD1 (6 bases). This CDR3 has 13 amino acids. Between the trimmed V and J ends, which lost 5 bases and 6 bases, there was a span of 14 bases. Germline loops: CDR1 SGHRS, CDR2 YFSETQ. CDR3 sequence reads: CASSNTGLDGYTF. The CDR3 region has the DNA TGCGCCAGCAGTAATACAGGGTTGGATGGCTACACCTTC.

The V and J genes are TRBV20-1 and TRBJ1-2; TRBD1 aligns across 8 bases. Germline CDR1 reads DFQATT; CDR2 reads SNEGSKA (reference sequence). CDR3 length equals 16 residues. V was clipped by 3 bases and J by 0 bases; unmatched bases: 9. The CDR3 bases are TGCAGTGCTAGTAGGCGCCCACAGGGGGCTAACTATGGCTACACCTTC. Amino acid sequence: CSASRRPQGANYGYTF.

The CDR3 here is CASRHGTGAFVRNQPQHF. The CDR3 coding sequence is TGTGCCAGCAGACACGGGACAGGGGCGTTCGTTAGGAATCAGCCCCAGCATTTT. The rearrangement joins TRBV28 to TRBJ1-5, with TRBD1 matching 10 bases. From germline, CDR1 is MDHEN and CDR2 SYDVKM. J lost 4 bases, V lost 6 bases, and 15 bases had no gene match. The CDR3 sequence is 18 residues long.

V usage is TRBV19 and J usage is TRBJ1-5; D possibly corresponds to TRBD1 (5 bases). V lost 10 bases and J 6 bases, leaving 13 bases between the germline ends. Germline lookup yields CDR1 LNHDA and CDR2 SQIVND (reference sequence). This CDR3 comprises 12 residues. CDR3 sequence: CATPSGAQPQHF. The CDR3 DNA reads as TGTGCCACTCCGAGCGGGGCTCAGCCCCAGCATTTT. Based on the CDR3 plus reference TRBV19 and TRBJ1-5, the full variable domain is DGGITQSPKYLFRKEGQNVTLSCEQNLNHDAMYWYRQDPGQGLRLIYYSQIVNDFQKGDIAEGYSVSREKKESFPLTVTSAQKNPTAFYLCATPSGAQPQHFGDGTRLSIL.

This clone was counted many times. Distinct nucleotide sequences in the sample also encode this CDR3. The chain employs TRBV27 and TRBJ2-1, with a tentative D call TRBD2 (6 bases). The CDR3 has 13 amino acids. V lost 6 bases, J lost 3 bases, and 9 bases lay in between. Germline lookup yields CDR1 MNHEY and CDR2 SMNVEV (reference sequence). The CDR3 region is CASSSGSYNEQFF. The CDR3 coding sequence is TGTGCCAGCAGCTCCGGGAGCTACAATGAGCAGTTCTTC.